This T cell receptor (beta chain) was identified during a study of OX40 agonist ivuxolimab in advanced cancers. Broadly, across the study: Ivuxolimab was a fully human IgG2 agonistic monoclonal antibody targeting the costimulatory receptor OX40 (CD134). Among the 52 dose-escalation patients, approximately 20 had hepatocellular carcinoma, 15 or so melanoma, 9 renal cell carcinoma and 9 head and neck cancer. Intravenous ivuxolimab was administered to patients every 2 weeks at six dose levels: 0.01, 0.1, 0.3, 1.5, 3 and 10 mg/kg. Peripheral TCRbeta sequencing aimed to test whether ivuxolimab altered TCR sequence diversity and caused clonal T-cell expansion. Prior anti-PD-1, anti-PD-L1 or anti-CTLA-4 therapy was permitted, and checkpoint inhibitors had been received by under 50% of dose-escalation patients. In the dose-escalation cohort, more than 75% of patients were male, and the mean age was approximately 60 years, with a range of 23 to 79. Partial responses occurred in three dose-escalation patients: two with cutaneous melanoma and one with hepatocellular carcinoma. The paper covers the monotherapy dose-escalation part of the phase I ivuxolimab trial, which included N ≈ 54 patients. Points the paper makes about the study in general: In the 0.1-3.0 mg/kg groups, partial responders were among the patients with the lowest normalized peripheral clonal expansion, particularly in CD8+ T cells. On average, CD8+ T cells showed more expanded clones than CD4+ T cells after ivuxolimab. Low levels of normalized T-cell clonal expansion were also seen in some patients who did not respond. Clonal expansion of both CD4+ and CD8+ blood T cells was observed from baseline to week 6 at doses 0.1 to 3.0 mg/kg. Which antigens the clonally expanded peripheral T cells were specific for was not determined.

Patients with a history of autoimmune disease or receiving systemic immunosuppression were excluded from the trial. In every dose cohort, peripheral blood was drawn for TCR sequencing at baseline, cycle 4 day 1, and cycle 7 day 1. Samples came from an open-label, multicenter, first-in-human phase I dose-escalation trial of ivuxolimab. The trial enrolled adults with locally advanced or metastatic head and neck squamous cell, hepatocellular, melanoma or renal cell carcinoma. CD4+ and CD8+ T cells were sorted separately from peripheral blood before TCR sequencing. Notes on this clone: No antigen is known for it. Base qualities are missing; no much larger clone stands one base away.

Reading the germline V gene gives CDR1 SNHLY and CDR2 FYNNEI. The junction carries 19 bases between V and J, which are trimmed by 5 bases and 6 bases respectively. The CDR3, from cysteine to phenylalanine, totals 16 residues. Kept here is only the CDR3 DNA, which spans 48 bases and is read in frame from base 1. To sequence the TCRbeta CDR3 region, genomic DNA was isolated from the sorted cells. The immunoSEQ Assay was used for sequencing of TCRbeta CDR3 regions. Sourced from immuneACCESS, this table was stored by TCRdb with only in-frame sequences that have V and J called. A share of the clones is absent; for the studies checked, an unresolved V gene accounts for under half, and the remainder has no known explanation. Recorded for this sample are some 100,000 clones; about nine tenths of them occurred a single time. Roughly 0.3% of the sample is taken by the ten largest.

The rearranged chain carries TRBV2 and TRBJ2-2; TRBD2 could be the D gene, as 5 bases match. The source of this sequence is an adult with an advanced solid tumor such as melanoma, head and neck, liver or kidney cancer. This sample comprised CD4+ or CD8+ T cells sorted from blood, obtained in a trial of the OX40 agonist ivuxolimab. CDR3 sequence: CASSLLVSTFSGELFF. The DNA reads as follows: TGTGCCAGCAGTCTACTAGTTTCCACCTTCTCCGGGGAGCTGTTTTTT.